This TCR beta chain was captured by sequencing in a study of T cell repertoires in cytomegalovirus infection. TCRdb used MiXCR to reprocess the reads, holding one entry per CDR3 protein. The sample yields some 400,000 distinct CDR3 sequences, around a sixth seen once. Germline V lookup: CDR1 DFQATT, CDR2 SNEGSKA (reference sequence). The CDR3 runs 14 residues. The V and J ends lost 3 bases and 6 bases respectively, with 14 bases between them. The TCR comes from a human donor in good health (CMV status not recorded). Some clones in this sample may be carry-over from other donors' samples. Sequencing input: PBMCs. The rearrangement joins TRBV20-1 to TRBJ1-4; the D is unclear. The CDR3 DNA reads as TGCAGTGCTAGTTACGGGAGGGTCGATGAAAAACTGTTTTTT. Residues: CSASYGRVDEKLFF.